This T cell receptor (beta chain) stems from a study of identifying expanded T cells in peripheral blood. General study points: Over around two and four weeks, about 16 and 20 clones changed, versus approximately 1.2 between replicates. Across healthy donors, higher total template counts meant significantly greater two-week count variance.

Trimming left V 4 bases short and J 0 bases short, with 10 bases between. The CDR3 consists of 15 residues. Germline V CDR1 and CDR2: SEHNR, FQNEAQ (reference sequence). With respect to this clone: Its antigen is undetermined.

The data were produced by immunoSEQ multiplex PCR, yet TCRdb's version contains in-frame clones alone and is incomplete. Of around 100,000 clones detected, around 88% appear once; the ten largest clones hold around 15%. Material for sequencing was blood. The receptor's source is a person aged 18 to 75 in good health. The V gene is TRBV7-9, the J gene TRBJ1-3; tentative D call: TRBD1 (5 bases). DNA for the CDR3: TGTGCCAGCAGCTGGGACTCTGGCTCTGGAAACACCATATATTTT. It is translated as CASSWDSGSGNTIYF.